This T cell receptor (beta chain) was obtained from a study of identical twins. This clonotype was picked up a small number of times. Antigen: not known. A single record per CDR3 protein comes from TCRdb applying MiXCR to the 5' RACE reads. Here the sample spans fewer than 550,000 distinct CDR3 sequences, over 12% being singletons. Study-level results: Sharing of beta out-of-frame sequences by twins showed a weaker excess. For cord blood, abundant beta clonotypes had fewer insertions, unlike memory repertoires, which showed none.

These data were also reused for a study on yellow fever vaccine responses in identical twins.

Sequencing was done on a sample of CD4+ T cells sorted from blood. The TCR sequence derives from a woman under 30 in good health.

CDR3 region: CASSITGTRNDEQFF. The CDR3 DNA follows: TGTGCCAGCAGCATAACCGGGACTAGAAACGATGAGCAGTTCTTC. This chain links TRBV11-2 with TRBJ2-1; the match to TRBD2 covers 8 bases. Germline V gene lookup returns CDR1 SGHAT and CDR2 FQNNGV. The CDR3 has 15 residues. Trimming took 5 bases from V and 8 from J; bases not matched to a gene: 11.